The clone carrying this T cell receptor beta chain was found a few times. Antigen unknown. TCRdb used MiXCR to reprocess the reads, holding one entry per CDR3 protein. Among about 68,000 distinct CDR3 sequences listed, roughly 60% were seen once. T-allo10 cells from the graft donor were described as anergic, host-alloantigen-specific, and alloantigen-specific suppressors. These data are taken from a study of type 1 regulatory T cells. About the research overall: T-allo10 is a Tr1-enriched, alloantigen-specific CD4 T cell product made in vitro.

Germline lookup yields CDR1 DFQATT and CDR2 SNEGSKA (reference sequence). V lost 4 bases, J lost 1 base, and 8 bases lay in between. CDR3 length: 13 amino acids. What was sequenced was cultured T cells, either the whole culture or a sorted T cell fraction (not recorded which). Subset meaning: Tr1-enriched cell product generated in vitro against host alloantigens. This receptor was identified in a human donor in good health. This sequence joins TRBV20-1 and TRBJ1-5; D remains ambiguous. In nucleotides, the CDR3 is TGCAGTGCTACTAGTGTCAGCAATCAGCCCCAGCATTTT. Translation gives CSATSVSNQPQHF.